Sequencing of this TCR beta chain was carried out in a study of blood T cell repertoires in COVID-19. V gave up 3 bases and J gave up 1 base; unmatched junction bases: 4. CDR1 and CDR2 (germline): LGHNT, FRNRAP. The CDR3 extends over 16 amino acids. Profiling relied on immunoSEQ multiplex PCR, and the TCRdb table lists in-frame clones only, not all of them. The repertoire holds over 400,000 clones, 70% to 90% seen once, with more than 7.5% in the top ten. This chain connects TRBV12-5 to TRBJ1-2; 11 bases are a match to TRBD1. This clonotype was sampled from a woman between 55 and 75 years old who had recovered from COVID-19. Sequenced input: PBMCs or T cells enriched from blood (not recorded which). The CDR3 loop reads CASGLGTGGNNYGYTF. The CDR3 region has the DNA TGTGCTAGTGGTTTAGGGACAGGGGGGAATAACTATGGCTACACCTTC. The full variable domain, completed using reference TRBV12-5 and TRBJ1-2, is DARVTQTPRHKVTEMGQEVTMRCQPILGHNTVFWYRQTMMQGLELLAYFRNRAPLDDSGMPKDRFSAEMPDATLATLKIQPSEPRDSAVYFCASGLGTGGNNYGYTFGSGTRLTVV.